This T cell receptor beta chain is from a study of blood T cell repertoires in COVID-19. Across the study: Acute-phase and convalescent COVID-19 samples originated in the United States, Italy and Spain. PBMCs, B-cell-depleted T cells, or T cells provided the cDNA or gDNA that made up the material.

Authors' analysis steps: Scientists estimated how many nucleated cells there were by amplifying reference gene primers. The repertoire was sequenced with immunoSEQ multiplex PCR; TCRdb's copy has only in-frame clones and lacks some. Clonal size and the V and J genes are those of that table, whereas D and trimming came from the DNA. This table has around 140,000 clones, roughly 79% appearing once. V was pared by 5 bases and J by 3 bases, with 6 bases of the junction left unmatched. Germline loops: CDR1 SGHRS, CDR2 YFSETQ. CDR3 length: 14 amino acids. The TCR was taken from a human donor in a cohort sampled during active COVID-19. The chain recombines TRBV5-1 with TRBJ2-7; 9 bases are a match to TRBD1. Input material: peripheral blood. CDR3 coding DNA: TGCGCCAGCAGGCCGGGACAGGGAAGCTACGAGCAGTACTTC. It translates to CASRPGQGSYEQYF.